These 8 T cell receptor beta chains came from one sample sequenced in a study of human T cells and chemical hapten exposure. Time point defined: patch test 1, 2 weeks after DPC sensitization. Sample treatment: therapeutic diphenylcyclopropenone sensitization with weekly scalp DPC. TCRdb itself ran the RACE reads through MiXCR, one entry per CDR3 protein. The table records roughly 200,000 distinct CDR3 sequences, about 20% of them present only once. The sample here was whole blood, taken in connection with sensitization to the hapten diphenylcyclopropenone (DPC). The receptors here all came from a woman between 50 and 59 years old with alopecia areata. Some clones in this sample may be carry-over from other donors' samples.

This clonotype turned up a few times. This chain joins TRBV5-1 and TRBJ2-3; D is unclear. V was clipped by 0 bases and J by 3 bases, with 14 bases between them. Looked up from germline, CDR1 is SGHRS and CDR2 is YFSETQ. The length of the CDR3 is 16 residues. The CDR3 nucleotides are TGCGCCAGCAGCTTGGGACTCCTTATGAGGACAGATACGCAGTATTTT. It translates to CASSLGLLMRTDTQYF.

V gene TRBV7-9 combines with J gene TRBJ2-1, with D maybe TRBD1 (5 bases). The germline gives CDR1 SEHNR, CDR2 FQNEAQ (reference sequence). V was pared by 3 bases and J by 6 bases, with 6 bases between. The CDR3 length is 12 residues. The CDR3 DNA sequence: TGTGCCAGCAGCTTTACAGGCAATGAGCAGTTCTTC. This sequence encodes CASSFTGNEQFF.

This clonotype was detected only a few times. This CDR3 reads CATSRVTRTGNEQFF. In nucleotides, the CDR3 is TGTGCCACCAGCAGAGTAACCCGGACAGGCAATGAGCAGTTCTTC. This rearrangement joins TRBV15 to TRBJ2-1; TRBD1 agrees at 7 bases. After removal of 1 base from V and 6 bases from J, the junction contained 6 bases not matched to a gene. Germline lookup yields CDR1 LNHNV and CDR2 YYDKDF (reference sequence). The CDR3 is made up of 15 amino acids.

This chain connects TRBV27 to TRBJ2-3; 7 bases match TRBD2. V lost 7 bases, J lost 4 bases, and 11 bases stayed unmatched. CDR3 size: 15 residues. CDR1 and CDR2 from the germline V gene are MNHEY and SMNVEV (reference sequence). For the CDR3, the DNA is TGTGCCAGCACCCCCCGTGGGGAGGGGCCAGATACGCAGTATTTT. It yields the protein CASTPRGEGPDTQYF.

As DNA, the CDR3 is TGCAGTGCTAGCGGTCGGGAGTCCCCCACAGATACGCAGTATTTT. This sequence encodes CSASGRESPTDTQYF. The genes are TRBV20-1 and TRBJ2-3, with D possibly being TRBD2 (6 bases). Germline CDR1 DFQATT, CDR2 SNEGSKA (reference sequence). This CDR3 comprises 15 residues. Trimming took 3 bases from V and 2 from J, leaving 15 bases between them.

The J gene is TRBJ2-1, the V gene TRBV4-2, with 9 bases that match TRBD2. The trim removed 3 bases at V and 8 bases at J, leaving 8 bases unmatched. Germline CDR1 is LGHNA and CDR2 is YNFKEQ. The CDR3 extends over 15 amino acids. The CDR3 loop reads CASSQVSGGADEQFF. CDR3 DNA: TGTGCCAGCAGCCAGGTTAGCGGGGGCGCGGATGAGCAGTTCTTC.

This clonotype appeared a few times. The chain combines TRBV29-1 with TRBJ2-3; 12 bases are shared with TRBD2. CDR3 length: 16 amino acids. Looked up from germline, CDR1 is SQVTM and CDR2 is ANQGSEA. With 6 bases clipped from V and 0 bases from J, the junction kept 7 bases outside the gene matches. This chain's CDR3 is CSVGAGTSGSTDTQYF. As DNA, the CDR3 is TGCAGCGTCGGAGCAGGGACTAGCGGGAGCACAGATACGCAGTATTTT.

This clonotype was recorded many times. The chain couples TRBV9 to TRBJ2-2; D not certain. Germline V gene data show CDR1 as SGDLS and CDR2 as YYNGEE. V gave up 3 bases and J gave up 0 bases, with 9 bases separating them. The CDR3 contains 15 residues. CDR3 residues: CASSGALANTGELFF. CDR3 DNA sequence: TGTGCCAGCAGCGGCGCCCTAGCGAACACCGGGGAGCTGTTTTTT.